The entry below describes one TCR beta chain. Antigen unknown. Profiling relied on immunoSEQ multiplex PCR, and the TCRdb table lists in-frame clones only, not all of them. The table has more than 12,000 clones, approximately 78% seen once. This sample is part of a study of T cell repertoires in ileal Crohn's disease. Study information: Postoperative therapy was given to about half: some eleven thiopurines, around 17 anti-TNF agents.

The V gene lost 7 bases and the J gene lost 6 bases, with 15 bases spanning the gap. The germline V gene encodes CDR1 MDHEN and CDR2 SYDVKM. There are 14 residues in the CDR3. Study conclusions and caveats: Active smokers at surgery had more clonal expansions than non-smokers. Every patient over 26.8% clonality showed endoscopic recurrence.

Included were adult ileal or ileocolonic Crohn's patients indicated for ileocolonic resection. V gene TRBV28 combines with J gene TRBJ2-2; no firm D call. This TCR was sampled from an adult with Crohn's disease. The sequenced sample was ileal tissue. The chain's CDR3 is CASIRSFESGELFF. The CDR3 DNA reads TGTGCCAGCATTCGGAGTTTCGAGTCCGGGGAGCTGTTTTTT. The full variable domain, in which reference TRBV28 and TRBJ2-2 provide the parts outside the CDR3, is DVKVTQSSRYLVKRTGEKVFLECVQDMDHENMFWYRQDPGLGLRLIYFSYDVKMKEKGDIPEGYSVSREKKERFSLILESASTNQTSMYLCASIRSFESGELFFGEGSRLTVL.